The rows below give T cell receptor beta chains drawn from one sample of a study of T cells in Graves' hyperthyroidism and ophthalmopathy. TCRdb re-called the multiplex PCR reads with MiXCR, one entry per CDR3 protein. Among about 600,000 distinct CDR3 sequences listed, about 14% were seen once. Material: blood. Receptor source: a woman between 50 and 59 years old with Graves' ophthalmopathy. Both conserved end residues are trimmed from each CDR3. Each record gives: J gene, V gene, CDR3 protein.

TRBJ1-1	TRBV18	ASSPTDGDTEAF
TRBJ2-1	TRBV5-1	ASSSGGARTSGYNEQF
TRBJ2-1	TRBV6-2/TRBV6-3	ASRTRRSDNEQF
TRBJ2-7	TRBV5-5	ASSFRQGGSYEQY
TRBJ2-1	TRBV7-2	ASSLGDRGVYNEQF
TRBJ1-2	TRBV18	ASSPPEGPNPDYGYT
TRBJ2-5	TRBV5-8	ASSDRYKGATRETQY
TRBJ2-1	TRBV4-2	ASKRAEQF
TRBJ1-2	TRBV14	ATHTFGGLGYT
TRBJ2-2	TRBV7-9	ASPPTPGELF
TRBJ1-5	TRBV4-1	ASSNRDSSNQPQH
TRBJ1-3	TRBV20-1	SAGDYHSGNTIY
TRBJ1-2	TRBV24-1	ATSDSRRDYGYT
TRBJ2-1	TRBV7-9	ASQSDLERLSANEQF
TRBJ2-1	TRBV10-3	AIRDISGNSYNEQF
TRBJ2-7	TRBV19	ASSIDRDRGYEQY
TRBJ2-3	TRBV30	AWSADVTDTQY
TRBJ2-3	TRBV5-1	ASSLGSGRLGTDTQY
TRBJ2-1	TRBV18	ASSPLPGDNEQF
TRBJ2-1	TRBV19	ASRDGLQLRNEQF